One and the same sample provided the 16 T cell receptor beta chains below, sequenced in a study of T cells in Graves' hyperthyroidism and ophthalmopathy. Regions amplified from RNA transcripts were the TCR beta CDR3 regions. The study used the HTBI primer set for a first-round RT-PCR of the TCR CDR3. Each CDR3 protein is one row after TCRdb ran MiXCR on the multiplex PCR reads. In the table there are about 290,000 distinct CDR3 sequences, roughly 13% of which are singletons. The sample taken for sequencing was blood. The origin of the receptors is a middle-aged woman with Graves' hyperthyroidism.

This clonotype was observed at least ten times. J is TRBJ1-6 and V is TRBV7-2; 7 bases are a match to TRBD1. Germline V CDR1 and CDR2: SGHTA, FQGNSA. CDR3 length: 16 residues. The V and J ends lost 1 base and 5 bases, in that order; junction bases with no gene match: 5. The CDR3 spells CASSLGQGGHNSPLHF. For the CDR3, the DNA is TGTGCCAGCAGCTTAGGACAGGGAGGCCATAATTCACCCCTCCACTTT.

This clonotype has only a few counts. This chain connects TRBV29-1 to TRBJ2-7; the D gene is possibly TRBD2 (5 bases). Germline-derived CDR1 and CDR2 are SQVTM and ANQGSEA. Trimming stripped 7 bases from V and 0 bases from J, with 13 bases between. CDR3 length: 13 amino acids. In DNA, the CDR3 is TGCAGCGCCCGGACTGGAAACTCCTACGAGCAGTACTTC. Translating gives CSARTGNSYEQYF.

This clonotype was picked up many times. The chain links TRBV2 to TRBJ1-1; no firm D call. Germline V gene sequence: CDR1 SNHLY, CDR2 FYNNEI. The CDR3 has 10 amino acids. V was trimmed by 8 bases and J by 2 bases, leaving 3 bases between them. The CDR3 is CASGNTEAFF. CDR3 nucleotides: TGTGCCAGCGGTAACACTGAAGCTTTCTTT.

This clonotype was found a few times. The rearrangement uses TRBV20-1 and TRBJ1-5; the match to TRBD1 covers 7 bases. Trimming at V came to 5 bases and at J to 4 bases, leaving 8 bases not matched to a gene. Germline assignment: CDR1 DFQATT and CDR2 SNEGSKA (reference sequence). The CDR3 is 14 amino acids. The CDR3 region has the DNA TGCAGTGCTGGACACAGGGGACGGAATCAGCCCCAGCATTTT. Protein product: CSAGHRGRNQPQHF.

This rearrangement joins TRBV20-1 to TRBJ2-7; D is perhaps TRBD2 (6 bases). In germline, CDR1 is DFQATT, CDR2 SNEGSKA (reference sequence). The CDR3 extends over 12 amino acids. V gave up 0 bases and J gave up 6 bases, with 9 bases separating them. The CDR3 sequence is CSAREEGREQYF. CDR3 bases: TGCAGTGCTAGAGAGGAGGGTCGCGAGCAGTACTTC.

The chain links TRBV7-9 to TRBJ2-3, with D tentatively TRBD1 (6 bases). The germline V gene encodes CDR1 SEHNR and CDR2 FQNEAQ (reference sequence). Trimming pared 1 base from V and 5 bases from J, leaving 10 bases between. This CDR3 spans 14 amino acids. In DNA, the CDR3 is TGTGCCAGCAGCTTAGTACAGGGACAAGATACGCAGTATTTT. Amino acids: CASSLVQGQDTQYF.

This clonotype was counted between two and nine times. CDR3 sequence: CATSDQTSGDNEQFF. The CDR3 DNA follows: TGTGCCACCAGTGATCAGACTAGCGGAGACAATGAGCAGTTCTTC. The chain joins TRBV24-1 to TRBJ2-1; 9 nucleotides match TRBD2. Germline lookup yields CDR1 KGHDR and CDR2 SFDVKD. The CDR3 runs 15 residues. J gave up 5 bases and V 3 bases, and 4 bases lay outside the gene matches.

The chain couples TRBV4-2 to TRBJ2-2, with a possible D match to TRBD1 (6 bases). Trimming shortened V by 4 bases and J by 4 bases, and 19 bases separated the two germline ends. Germline values: CDR1 LGHNA, CDR2 YNFKEQ. The CDR3 is 17 amino acids. The CDR3 region has the DNA TGTGCCAGCAGCCCTGCAATAACAGGGTTCTCCACCGGGGAGCTGTTTTTT. As protein: CASSPAITGFSTGELFF.

This clonotype came up many times. The V and J genes are TRBV29-1 and TRBJ1-5, with TRBD1 identical over 7 bases. The CDR3 sequence is 14 residues long. Germline values: CDR1 SQVTM, CDR2 ANQGSEA. The V segment lost 4 bases and the J segment 1 base; nucleotides outside the gene matches: 4. DNA of the CDR3: TGCAGCGTTGCACAGGGACAGAGCAATCAGCCCCAGCATTTT. Its protein is CSVAQGQSNQPQHF.

In this sample, this clonotype turned up many times. The chain combines TRBV6-5 with TRBJ2-3, with D possibly matching TRBD1 (5 bases). Germline values: CDR1 MNHEY, CDR2 SVGAGI. Trimming left V 0 bases short and J 0 bases short, with 13 bases between. The CDR3 extends over 17 amino acids. The CDR3 DNA reads TGTGCCAGCAGTTACTCGAACAGGCCTACTAGCACAGATACGCAGTATTTT. Protein sequence: CASSYSNRPTSTDTQYF.

There are many counts of this clonotype. This chain connects TRBV11-3 to TRBJ1-3; D unclear. V lost 1 base to trimming and J lost 0 bases, with 22 bases between them. The CDR3 loop spans 20 amino acids. Germline V CDR1 and CDR2: SGHNT, YENEEA. CDR3 in DNA: TGTGCCAGCAGCTTAGTGTATGGTTACGGATACAACAGCTCTGGAAACACCATATATTTT. Translated: CASSLVYGYGYNSSGNTIYF.

The sample holds many counts of this clonotype. The chain has TRBV7-9 and TRBJ1-2; no clear D. CDR1 is SEHNR and CDR2 is FQNEAQ in the germline V gene (reference sequence). The CDR3 consists of 11 residues. With 1 base removed from V and 8 bases from J, the gap between germline ends came to 5 bases. This chain's CDR3 is CASSLVGGYTF. DNA of the CDR3: TGTGCCAGCAGCTTAGTCGGCGGCTACACCTTC.

This clonotype was counted many times. The J gene is TRBJ1-2, the V gene TRBV7-9; TRBD1 matches 9 bases. The germline CDR1 and CDR2 sequences are SEHNR and FQNEAQ (reference sequence). The length of the CDR3 is 14 residues. Germline trimming cut 10 bases from V and 3 bases from J; bases unmatched to any gene: 9. CDR3 bases: TGTGCCACCAACAGGGGGCAGGGCCACTATGGCTACACCTTC. As protein: CATNRGQGHYGYTF.

In its sample, this clonotype was seen many times. The rearrangement joins TRBV5-4 to TRBJ1-2; D is unclear. The germline CDR1 and CDR2 sequences are SGHNT and YYREEE (reference sequence). Deletions cut 3 bases from V and 0 bases from J, with 12 bases between. The CDR3 loop spans 15 amino acids. The CDR3 sequence is CASSSNLRSNYGYTF. CDR3 nucleotide sequence: TGTGCCAGCAGCTCAAATCTACGTTCTAACTATGGCTACACCTTC.

This clonotype was counted ten times or more. This rearrangement joins TRBV28 to TRBJ1-2; 7 bases map to TRBD1. V was clipped by 3 bases and J by 11 bases; unmatched bases: 6. The CDR3 runs 12 residues. Germline CDR1 MDHEN, CDR2 SYDVKM. The CDR3 DNA reads as TGTGCCAGCAGTTTCCCCGGGACAGCTTACACCTTC. It specifies CASSFPGTAYTF.

This clonotype was picked up many times. The V gene is TRBV5-1, the J gene TRBJ1-3, with no clear D. V lost 5 bases and J 0 bases, leaving 3 bases between the germline ends. This CDR3 has 12 residues. Germline lookup yields CDR1 SGHRS and CDR2 YFSETQ. The CDR3 bases are TGCGCCAGCAGGGACTCTGGAAACACCATATATTTT. It encodes CASRDSGNTIYF.